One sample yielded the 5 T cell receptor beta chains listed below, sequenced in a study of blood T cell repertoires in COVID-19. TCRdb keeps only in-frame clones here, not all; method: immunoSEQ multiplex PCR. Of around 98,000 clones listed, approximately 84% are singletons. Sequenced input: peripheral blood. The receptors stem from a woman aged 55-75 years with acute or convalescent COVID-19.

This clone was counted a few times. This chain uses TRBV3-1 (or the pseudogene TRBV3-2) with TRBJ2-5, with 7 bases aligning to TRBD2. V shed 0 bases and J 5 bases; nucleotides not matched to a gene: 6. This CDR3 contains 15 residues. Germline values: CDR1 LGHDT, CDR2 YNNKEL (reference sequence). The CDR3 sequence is CASSQERLAQETQYF. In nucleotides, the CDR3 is TGTGCCAGCAGCCAAGAGAGACTAGCCCAGGAGACCCAGTACTTC.

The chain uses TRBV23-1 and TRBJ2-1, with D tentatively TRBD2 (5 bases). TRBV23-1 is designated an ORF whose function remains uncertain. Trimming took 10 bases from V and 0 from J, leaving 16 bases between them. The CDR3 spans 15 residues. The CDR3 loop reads CATEGSYSSYNEQFF. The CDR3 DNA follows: TGCGCCACCGAAGGGAGCTACAGCTCCTACAATGAGCAGTTCTTC.

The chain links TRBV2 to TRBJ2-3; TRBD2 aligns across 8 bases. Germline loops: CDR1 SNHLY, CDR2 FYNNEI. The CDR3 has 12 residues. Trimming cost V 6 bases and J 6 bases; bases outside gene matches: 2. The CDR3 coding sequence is TGTGCCAGCAGCCCGGGGGGGGATACGCAGTATTTT. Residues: CASSPGGDTQYF.

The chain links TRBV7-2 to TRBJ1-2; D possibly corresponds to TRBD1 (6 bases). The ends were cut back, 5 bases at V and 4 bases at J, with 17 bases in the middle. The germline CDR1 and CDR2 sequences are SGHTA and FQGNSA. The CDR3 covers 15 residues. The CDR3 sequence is CASSDRTASGYGYTF. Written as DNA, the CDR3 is TGTGCCAGCAGCGATCGGACAGCCTCTGGCTATGGCTACACCTTC.

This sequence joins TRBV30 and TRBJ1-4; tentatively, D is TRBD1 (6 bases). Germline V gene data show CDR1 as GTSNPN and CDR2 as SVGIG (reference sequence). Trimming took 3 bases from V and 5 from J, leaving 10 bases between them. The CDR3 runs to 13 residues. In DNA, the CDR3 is TGTGCCTGGAGCAAGGGGGGGAATGAAAAACTGTTTTTT. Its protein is CAWSKGGNEKLFF. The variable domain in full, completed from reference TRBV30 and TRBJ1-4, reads SQTIHQWPATLVQPVGSPLSLECTVEGTSNPNLYWYRQAAGRGLQLLFYSVGIGQISSEVPQNLSASRPQDRQFILSSKKLLLSDSGFYLCAWSKGGNEKLFFGSGTQLSVL.